This entry features one T cell receptor beta chain sequence. Antigen: not known. The germline CDR1 and CDR2 sequences are MDHEN and SYDVKM. V lost 6 bases and J lost 6; bases outside the gene matches: 18. The CDR3 sequence is 19 residues long. The sample comes from a study of T cell responses to AZD1222 COVID-19 vaccine. Study results and caveats: Repertoires were obtained solely post-peak T cell response. A mostly white British donor set with more females was recruited, and clonal diversity was possibly underestimated.

The data were produced by immunoSEQ multiplex PCR, yet TCRdb's version contains in-frame clones alone and is incomplete. The sample has about 150,000 clones, 85% to 95% seen once. The origin of this receptor is an adult in good health. The genes are TRBV28 and TRBJ2-2; TRBD2 agrees at 11 bases. The sequenced sample was peripheral blood, obtained on day 0 of AZD1222 vaccination. The CDR3 nucleotides are TGTGCCAGCAGCCGATTCCCCGGTAGCGGGAGGGAAAGTCCCGGGGAGCTGTTTTTT. It translates to CASSRFPGSGRESPGELFF. Supplemented by reference TRBV28 and TRBJ2-2, the full variable domain reads DVKVTQSSRYLVKRTGEKVFLECVQDMDHENMFWYRQDPGLGLRLIYFSYDVKMKEKGDIPEGYSVSREKKERFSLILESASTNQTSMYLCASSRFPGSGRESPGELFFGEGSRLTVL.